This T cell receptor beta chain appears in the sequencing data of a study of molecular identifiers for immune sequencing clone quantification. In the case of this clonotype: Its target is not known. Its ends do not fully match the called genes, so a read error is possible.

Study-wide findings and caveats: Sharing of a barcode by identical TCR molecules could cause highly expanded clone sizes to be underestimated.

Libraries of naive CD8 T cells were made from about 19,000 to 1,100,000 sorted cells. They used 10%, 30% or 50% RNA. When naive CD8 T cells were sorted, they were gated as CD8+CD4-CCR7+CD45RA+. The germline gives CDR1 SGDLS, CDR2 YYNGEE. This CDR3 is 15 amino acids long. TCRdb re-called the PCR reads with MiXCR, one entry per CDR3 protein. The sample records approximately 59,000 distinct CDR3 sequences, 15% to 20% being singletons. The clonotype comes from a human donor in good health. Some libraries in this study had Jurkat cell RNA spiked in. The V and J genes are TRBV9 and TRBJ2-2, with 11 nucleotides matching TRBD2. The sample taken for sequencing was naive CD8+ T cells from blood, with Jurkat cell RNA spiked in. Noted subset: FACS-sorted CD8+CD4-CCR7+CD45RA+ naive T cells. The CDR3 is CASSELAGVNGVLFF. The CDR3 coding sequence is TGTGCCAGCAGCGAACTAGCGGGAGTGAACGGGGTGCTGTTTTTT.